The next 18 T cell receptor beta chains were all read from a single sample in a study of post-analysis software for immune sequencing data. Their antigens are not known. Study-wide results and limits: TRBV segments more frequent in patients than in controls numbered roughly 5 and included TRBV5-6, TRBV5-1 and TRBV20-1.

Tagging with unique molecular identifiers was a feature of the TCR beta cDNA libraries. A single record per CDR3 protein comes from TCRdb applying MiXCR to the PCR reads. The table has 800,000 to 950,000 distinct CDR3 sequences, roughly 50% seen once. Sequencing used blood. These receptors all stem from a girl aged 10-17 years with multiple sclerosis.

The rearrangement links TRBV29-1 to TRBJ1-2, with D possibly matching TRBD1 (5 bases). V shed 0 bases and J shed 6 bases, with 11 bases lying between them. The CDR3 length is 13 residues. The germline CDR1 and CDR2 sequences are SQVTM and ANQGSEA. CDR3 region: CSVEETRGDGYTF. In DNA, the CDR3 is TGCAGCGTTGAAGAGACAAGGGGAGATGGCTACACCTTC.

The table lists this clonotype with a few counts. The V and J genes are TRBV7-2 and TRBJ2-3, with 8 bases matching TRBD2. The CDR3 loop spans 19 amino acids. Germline V lookup: CDR1 SGHTA, CDR2 FQGNSA. With 2 bases clipped from V and 4 bases from J, the junction kept 17 bases outside the gene matches. The CDR3 spells CASSLRTGSSGSGADTQYF. In DNA form, the CDR3 reads TGTGCCAGCAGCTTACGGACTGGCTCGAGCGGGAGTGGGGCAGATACGCAGTATTTT.

The chain couples TRBV10-3 to TRBJ2-7; D is unclear. The V end was cut by 0 bases, the J end by 2 bases, with 14 bases between. This CDR3 contains 16 residues. Per the germline V gene, CDR1 is ENHRY and CDR2 is SYGVKD. The CDR3 sequence: CAISESVGPRTYEQYF. CDR3 DNA: TGTGCCATCAGTGAGTCTGTAGGCCCTAGGACCTACGAGCAGTACTTC.

The chain recombines TRBV20-1 with TRBJ2-5, with D maybe TRBD2 (5 bases). V gave up 4 bases and J gave up 4 bases, with 7 bases separating them. CDR3 length: 11 amino acids. Germline V lookup: CDR1 DFQATT, CDR2 SNEGSKA (reference sequence). The CDR3 spells CSATAGETQYF. The CDR3 nucleotides are TGCAGTGCTACCGCGGGAGAGACCCAGTACTTC.

The chain uses TRBV20-1 and TRBJ2-1; D ambiguous. Trimming removed 5 bases from V and 0 bases from J, with 11 bases in between. Germline V gene lookup returns CDR1 DFQATT and CDR2 SNEGSKA (reference sequence). The CDR3 covers 14 residues. The CDR3 loop reads CSAATPGSYNEQFF. As DNA, the CDR3 is TGCAGTGCTGCAACTCCCGGCTCCTACAATGAGCAGTTCTTC.

This clonotype was counted between two and nine times. The genes are TRBV20-1 and TRBJ2-3; D may correspond to TRBD1 or TRBD2 (5 bases each). V was pared by 3 bases and J by 4 bases, with 14 bases between. This CDR3 comprises 14 residues. Germline CDR1 and CDR2: DFQATT and SNEGSKA (reference sequence). This CDR3 reads CSARMMGVADTQYF. The DNA for the CDR3 is TGCAGTGCTAGGATGATGGGGGTCGCAGATACGCAGTATTTT.

V and J are TRBV12-3 or TRBV12-4 and TRBJ2-5, with TRBD2 identical over 13 bases. This CDR3 contains 17 residues. V gave up 5 bases and J gave up 6 bases; unmatched junction bases: 12. As DNA, the CDR3 is TGTGCCAGCAGTCGAACCGGACTAGCGGGAGAAGGGAAGACCCAGTACTTC. It encodes CASSRTGLAGEGKTQYF.

V gene TRBV20-1 combines with J gene TRBJ2-1; tentative D call: TRBD1 (5 bases). Germline values: CDR1 DFQATT, CDR2 SNEGSKA (reference sequence). Trimming removed 0 bases from V and 8 bases from J, with 17 bases in between. This CDR3 contains 15 residues. The CDR3 sequence: CSARDPRIPRDEQFF. The CDR3 region has the DNA TGCAGTGCTAGAGATCCTAGGATTCCCAGGGATGAGCAGTTCTTC.

This clonotype was detected once. The genes are TRBV12-3 or TRBV12-4 and TRBJ2-3, with D perhaps TRBD1 (5 bases). The CDR3 consists of 15 residues. The V end lost 4 bases, the J end lost 0 bases, and 11 bases lay between the germline ends. Here the CDR3 reads CASSSGLTSTDTQYF. As DNA, the CDR3 is TGTGCCAGCAGTTCAGGGTTAACGAGCACAGATACGCAGTATTTT.

The chain is built from TRBV29-1 and TRBJ2-2; 9 bases match TRBD2. The V gene's germline CDR1 is SQVTM and CDR2 ANQGSEA. The trim removed 4 bases at V and 0 bases at J, leaving 0 bases unmatched. The CDR3 length is 14 residues. CDR3 sequence: CSVGLAANTGELFF. The CDR3 region has the DNA TGCAGCGTTGGACTAGCGGCGAACACCGGGGAGCTGTTTTTT.

This chain connects TRBV4-2 to TRBJ1-5; D call uncertain. Per the germline V gene, CDR1 is LGHNA and CDR2 is YNFKEQ. The CDR3 runs 13 residues. Trimming took off 2 bases at V and 7 bases at J, with 9 bases between the two ends. DNA for the CDR3: TGTGCCAGCAGCCAAAACAAGGAGCAGCCCCAGCATTTT. Translated, it gives CASSQNKEQPQHF.

The table lists this clonotype with a few counts. J is TRBJ2-5 and V is TRBV7-6; D ambiguous. The CDR3 runs to 16 residues. Germline lookup yields CDR1 SGHVS and CDR2 FNYEAQ. The ends were cut back, 1 base at V and 5 bases at J, with 17 bases in the middle. In DNA, the CDR3 is TGTGCCAGCAGCTTAGGGGCTGGAGTACTCGGGGAGACCCAGTACTTC. Translating gives CASSLGAGVLGETQYF.

This clonotype showed up just once. J is TRBJ2-3 and V is TRBV6-2 or TRBV6-3; TRBD1 is a possible D gene (6 bases). V lost 7 bases to trimming and J lost 6 bases, with 17 bases between them. The CDR3 has 14 residues. Germline CDR1 and CDR2: MNHEY and SVGEGT. The DNA for the CDR3 is TGTGCCAGCACCAAGGACAGCCGAGAGGATACGCAGTATTTT. Its translation: CASTKDSREDTQYF.

This clonotype appeared a few times. The chain combines TRBV29-1 with TRBJ2-1, with 11 nucleotides matching TRBD1. The germline gives CDR1 SQVTM, CDR2 ANQGSEA. The CDR3 extends over 13 amino acids. Germline trimming cut 7 bases from V and 6 bases from J; bases unmatched to any gene: 5. As DNA, the CDR3 is TGCAGCGGGGGCGGGACAGGGGGCAATGAGCAGTTCTTC. This gives the protein CSGGGTGGNEQFF.

This chain joins TRBV20-1 and TRBJ2-5, with D perhaps given as TRBD1 or TRBD2 (5 bases each). Trimming pared 3 bases from V and 10 bases from J, leaving 12 bases between. Germline V gives CDR1 DFQATT, CDR2 SNEGSKA (reference sequence). The CDR3 covers 11 residues. The CDR3 here is CSASGDVRQYF. The CDR3 DNA follows: TGCAGTGCTAGTGGGGACGTACGCCAGTACTTC.

The rearrangement uses TRBV5-1 and TRBJ2-7; 12 bases agree with TRBD2. J lost 4 bases, V lost 4 bases, and 6 bases had no gene match. Germline V gene data show CDR1 as SGHRS and CDR2 as YFSETQ. The CDR3 is 15 residues long. DNA for the CDR3: TGCGCCAGCAGCCCCGGCGGGACTAGCGGGTACGAGCAGTACTTC. Its protein product is CASSPGGTSGYEQYF. Full variable domain (remainder filled in from reference TRBV5-1 and TRBJ2-7): KAGVTQTPRYLIKTRGQQVTLSCSPISGHRSVSWYQQTPGQGLQFLFEYFSETQRNKGNFPGRFSGRQFSNSRSEMNVSTLELGDSALYLCASSPGGTSGYEQYFGPGTRLTVT.

This clonotype was picked up a small number of times. The chain recombines TRBV20-1 with TRBJ2-7, with unresolved D. Germline-derived CDR1 and CDR2 are DFQATT and SNEGSKA (reference sequence). The ends were cut back, 6 bases at V and 1 base at J, with 16 bases in the middle. This CDR3 has 14 amino acids. CDR3 loop: CSATATLGSYEQYF. The CDR3 nucleotides are TGCAGTGCCACCGCTACGCTTGGGTCCTACGAGCAGTACTTC.

This clonotype was seen only a few times. The gene calls are TRBV7-9 and TRBJ2-3, with D hard to call. Germline CDR1 SEHNR, CDR2 FQNEAQ (reference sequence). Trimming cost V 3 bases and J 0 bases, with 10 bases left between them. CDR3 size: 15 residues. The CDR3 DNA follows: TGTGCCAGCAGCTTTTTGCAGGTTAGCACAGATACGCAGTATTTT. Amino acid sequence: CASSFLQVSTDTQYF.